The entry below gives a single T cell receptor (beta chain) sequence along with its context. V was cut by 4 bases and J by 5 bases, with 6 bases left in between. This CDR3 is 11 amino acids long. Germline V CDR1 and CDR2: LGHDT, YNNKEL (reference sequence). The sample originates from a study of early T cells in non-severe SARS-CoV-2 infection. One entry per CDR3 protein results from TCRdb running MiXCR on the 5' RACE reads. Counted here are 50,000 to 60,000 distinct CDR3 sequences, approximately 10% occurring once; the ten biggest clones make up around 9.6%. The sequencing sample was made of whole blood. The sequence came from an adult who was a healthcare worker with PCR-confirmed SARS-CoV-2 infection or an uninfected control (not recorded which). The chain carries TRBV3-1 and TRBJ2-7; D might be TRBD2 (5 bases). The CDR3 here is CASSLGNEQYF. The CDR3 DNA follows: TGTGCCAGCAGCCTCGGGAACGAGCAGTACTTC.